This entry features one T cell receptor beta chain sequence. This sample was taken from a study of T cell changes during pregnancy in multiple sclerosis. The length of the CDR3 is 17 residues. CDR1 is SGHTA and CDR2 is FQGNSA in the germline V gene. V gave up 5 bases and J gave up 5 bases; unmatched junction bases: 9. Some clones are missing from TCRdb's copy, which holds only in-frame ones; the method was immunoSEQ multiplex PCR. The table includes 58,000 or so clones, 89% detected once. The sample consisted of peripheral blood, taken after pregnancy. This TCR derives from a female donor with multiple sclerosis, enrolled in a pregnancy study. The chain employs TRBV7-2 and TRBJ2-3; 14 bases are shared with TRBD2. CDR3 DNA: TGTGCCAGCAGCCCAGAGGGACTAGCGGGGGTAAGAGATACGCAGTATTTT. It is translated as CASSPEGLAGVRDTQYF.